The next 18 T cell receptor beta chains were all read from a single sample in a study of CD8 T cells in Susac syndrome. A quantity of about 0.5 to 1 ug RNA underwent reverse transcription using random hexamers. Using its own MiXCR run on the immunoSEQ multiplex PCR reads, TCRdb lists one record per CDR3 protein. The sample contains about 150,000 distinct CDR3 sequences, approximately 95% of which appear only once. The specimen sequenced was CD4+ T cells from PBMCs. Receptors were obtained from a human donor with Susac syndrome.

The rearrangement joins TRBV5-6 to TRBJ2-7; no definite D call. The CDR3 runs 12 residues. The V gene lost 4 bases and the J gene lost 5 bases, with 10 bases spanning the gap. Germline V CDR1 and CDR2: SGHDT, YYEEEE. In DNA, the CDR3 is TGTGCCAGCAGCGCCGGGTGGCACGAGCAGTACTTC. Translated: CASSAGWHEQYF.

The genes are TRBV4-2 and TRBJ2-3; 8 positions agree with TRBD2. There are 18 residues in the CDR3. The ends lost 0 bases at V and 2 bases at J; junction bases unmatched: 10. The V gene's germline CDR1 is LGHNA and CDR2 YNFKEQ. The CDR3 DNA follows: TGTGCCAGCAGCCAAGAGATCCCGATAGCGGGGTACACAGATACGCAGTATTTT. This codes for CASSQEIPIAGYTDTQYF.

This chain connects TRBV11-1 to TRBJ2-3, with 8 bases that match TRBD1. V lost 6 bases to trimming and J lost 3 bases; unmatched junction nucleotides: 5. Germline-derived CDR1 and CDR2 are SGHAT and FQDESV (reference sequence). This CDR3 is 14 amino acids long. The chain's CDR3 is CASSSTGETDTQYF. Here the CDR3 DNA reads TGTGCCAGCAGTTCGACAGGGGAAACAGATACGCAGTATTTT. Variable domain in full (rest from reference TRBV11-1 and TRBJ2-3): EAEVAQSPRYKITEKSQAVAFWCDPISGHATLYWYRQILGQGPELLVQFQDESVVDDSQLPKDRFSAERLKGVDSTLKIQPAELGDSAMYLCASSSTGETDTQYFGPGTRLTVL.

CDR3 sequence (DNA): TGTGCCAGCAGCCCCCAGCGGTCAAACATTCAGTACTTC. It translates to CASSPQRSNIQYF. The J gene is TRBJ2-4, the V gene TRBV5-6; D is perhaps TRBD2 (5 bases). The CDR3 is made up of 13 amino acids. Trimming shortened V by 4 bases and J by 6 bases, and 11 bases separated the two germline ends. The germline gives CDR1 SGHDT, CDR2 YYEEEE.

The genes are TRBV18 and TRBJ1-1, with TRBD1 as a possible D gene (5 bases). This CDR3 spans 13 amino acids. The ends were cut back, 8 bases at V and 3 bases at J, with 13 bases in the middle. The germline CDR1 and CDR2 sequences are KGHSH and LQKENI. The CDR3 protein is CASAGILDTEAFF. The CDR3 nucleotides read TGTGCCAGCGCAGGGATTTTGGACACTGAAGCTTTCTTT.

V and J are TRBV13 and TRBJ2-1; the match to TRBD1 covers 9 bases. The CDR3 has 12 amino acids. Germline V gene lookup returns CDR1 PRHDT and CDR2 FYEKMQ (reference sequence). V trimming: 7 bases; J trimming: 8 bases; junction bases outside the gene matches: 3. DNA of the CDR3: TGTGCCAGCAAACAGGGGGCCTATGAGCAGTTCTTC. Its protein is CASKQGAYEQFF.

The rearrangement joins TRBV7-9 to TRBJ1-1, with TRBD1 as a possible D gene (5 bases). The CDR3 consists of 14 residues. In germline, CDR1 is SEHNR, CDR2 FQNEAQ (reference sequence). V was pared by 1 base and J by 7 bases, with 13 bases between. The CDR3 sequence is CASSLDGGLREAFF. The DNA of the CDR3 is TGTGCCAGCAGCTTAGATGGGGGACTTCGTGAAGCTTTCTTT. The entire variable domain, with the rest obtained from reference TRBV7-9 and TRBJ1-1, is as follows: DTGVSQNPRHKITKRGQNVTFRCDPISEHNRLYWYRQTLGQGPEFLTYFQNEAQLEKSRLLSDRFSAERPKGSFSTLEIQRTEQGDSAMYLCASSLDGGLREAFFGQGTRLTVV.

The DNA for the CDR3 is TGCAGCGTTGAAGTGCGGGTTAGCGGGAGCTCCTACGAGCAGTACTTC. Protein sequence: CSVEVRVSGSSYEQYF. The chain combines TRBV29-1 with TRBJ2-7; 9 bases are shared with TRBD2. The CDR3 sequence is 16 residues long. Germline lookup yields CDR1 SQVTM and CDR2 ANQGSEA. Trimming at V came to 1 base and at J to 0 bases, leaving 7 bases not matched to a gene.

The chain couples TRBV4-1 to TRBJ2-2; 8 bases line up with TRBD2. CDR1 is MGHRA, CDR2 YSYEKL, per germline. The CDR3 loop spans 15 amino acids. Trimming removed 0 bases from V and 6 bases from J; junction bases left unmatched: 3. CDR3 coding DNA: TGCGCCAGCAGCCAAGAGGGACTAGGTGCCGGGGAGCTGTTTTTT. This translates into CASSQEGLGAGELFF.

The chain joins TRBV20-1 to TRBJ2-4; the D gene is possibly TRBD2 (6 bases). Looked up from germline, CDR1 is DFQATT and CDR2 is SNEGSKA (reference sequence). The CDR3 loop spans 13 amino acids. The CDR3 sequence is CRPSDGGGGIQYF. The CDR3 DNA is TGCAGACCTAGCGATGGGGGAGGTGGCATTCAGTACTTC.

V gene TRBV3-1 combines with J gene TRBJ1-2, with a tentative D call TRBD1 (5 bases). Trimming pared 3 bases from V and 2 bases from J, leaving 10 bases between. The CDR3 runs 14 residues. Per the germline V gene, CDR1 is LGHDT and CDR2 is YNNKEL (reference sequence). In nucleotides, the CDR3 is TGTGCCAGCAGCCAGTCCGCAGGGAACTATGGCTACACCTTC. Protein sequence: CASSQSAGNYGYTF.

The V and J genes are TRBV11-2 and TRBJ2-7; D gene ambiguous. V was cut by 5 bases and J by 7 bases, with 15 bases left in between. This CDR3 spans 13 amino acids. Germline CDR1 is SGHAT and CDR2 is FQNNGV. In DNA, the CDR3 is TGTGCCAGCAGCCCGAGACTCTATGGGGAGCAGTACTTC. This translates into CASSPRLYGEQYF.

The V and J genes are TRBV12-3 or TRBV12-4 and TRBJ1-6; D is undetermined. Deletions cut 1 base from V and 10 bases from J, with 8 bases between. This CDR3 region has 13 residues. CDR3 amino acids: CASSLGKGSPLHF. CDR3 DNA sequence: TGTGCCAGCAGTTTAGGGAAGGGATCACCCCTCCACTTT.

The chain carries TRBV24-1 and TRBJ1-1; 7 bases are shared with TRBD1. Trimming took 6 bases from V and 6 from J; bases not matched to a gene: 3. The CDR3 is made up of 12 amino acids. Germline CDR1 reads KGHDR; CDR2 reads SFDVKD. The CDR3 reads CATSKTGPEAFF. DNA of the CDR3: TGTGCCACCAGTAAGACAGGGCCTGAAGCTTTCTTT.

The V gene is TRBV7-2, the J gene TRBJ1-4, with 8 bases aligning to TRBD1. The CDR3 runs 15 residues. The germline V gene has CDR1 SGHTA and CDR2 FQGNSA. J lost 4 bases, V lost 5 bases, and 6 bases had no gene match. The CDR3 bases are TGTGCCAGCAGCACGTGGACAGGGCGTAATGAAAAACTGTTTTTT. This gives the protein CASSTWTGRNEKLFF.

This chain joins TRBV18 and TRBJ2-7; 7 nucleotides agree with TRBD2. With 3 bases clipped from V and 1 base from J, the junction kept 9 bases outside the gene matches. CDR3 length: 16 residues. The V gene's germline CDR1 is KGHSH and CDR2 LQKENI. The CDR3 loop is CASSPSSGALSYEQYF. In nucleotides, the CDR3 is TGTGCCAGCTCACCGTCAAGCGGGGCGCTTTCCTACGAGCAGTACTTC. Drawing the rest from reference TRBV18 and TRBJ2-7, the complete variable domain is NAGVMQNPRHLVRRRGQEARLRCSPMKGHSHVYWYRQLPEEGLKFMVYLQKENIIDESGMPKERFSAEFPKEGPSILRIQQVVRGDSAAYFCASSPSSGALSYEQYFGPGTRLTVT.

This chain links TRBV29-1 with TRBJ2-3, with 8 positions matching TRBD2. The V and J ends lost 6 bases and 3 bases, in that order; junction bases with no gene match: 5. This CDR3 comprises 13 residues. In germline, CDR1 is SQVTM, CDR2 ANQGSEA. CDR3 amino acids: CSVGKRGTDTQYF. CDR3 DNA sequence: TGCAGCGTCGGGAAGCGGGGGACAGATACGCAGTATTTT.

This clonotype came up once. The chain joins TRBV12-3 or TRBV12-4 to TRBJ1-2; tentatively, D is TRBD1 (5 bases). Trimming took 4 bases from V and 6 from J, leaving 9 bases between them. The CDR3 sequence is 12 residues long. The CDR3 sequence: CASSSRQHGYTF. The DNA of the CDR3 is TGTGCCAGCAGTTCGCGACAGCATGGCTACACCTTC.